The rows below give T cell receptor beta chains drawn from one sample of a study of T-cell reconstitution after alpha-beta-depleted transplantation in children. In TCRdb, the PCR reads were re-called with MiXCR into one record per CDR3 protein. The sample yields some 520,000 distinct CDR3 sequences, around a third seen once. Sequences were derived from PBMCs from the stem cell graft donor, sampled from the stem cell graft. These receptors were obtained from a human donor who donated a stem cell graft to a child with aplastic anemia. Each CDR3 is given with its conserved first and last residue. Each record gives: V gene, J gene, CDR3 protein.

TRBV7-9	TRBJ2-1	CASSEVESTFSYNEQFF
TRBV11-2	TRBJ1-4	CASSLHPTRGQGSANEKLFF
TRBV27	TRBJ1-1	CASSPVLNTEAFF
TRBV7-2	TRBJ2-3	CASSLVDRLSTDTQYF
TRBV18	TRBJ2-3	CASSPLGKTQYF
TRBV5-4	TRBJ2-7	CASSEEREASYEQYF
TRBV27	TRBJ1-2	CASSFIPPSIYGYTF
TRBV29-1	TRBJ2-1	CSVEDRRSASGSYEQFF
TRBV21-1	TRBJ2-7	CASSYGPTYEQYF
TRBV27	TRBJ1-1	CASSLAGRRDTEAFF
TRBV15	TRBJ1-5	CATSRALLNGQPQHF
TRBV6-5	TRBJ2-7	CASSGTAISYEQYF
TRBV20-1	TRBJ2-1	CSAVRDHNEQFF
TRBV20-1	TRBJ1-2	CSAGDQPGGGYTF
TRBV5-4	TRBJ1-3	CASSWQGPSGNTIYF
TRBV7-2	TRBJ2-3	CASSLAGQSTDTQYF
TRBV5-1	TRBJ2-1	CASSSVGGQYNEQFF
TRBV28	TRBJ2-5	CASSLGLVIQSTQYF
TRBV12-3/TRBV12-4	TRBJ2-1	CASSFVQETYNEQFF
TRBV29-1	TRBJ2-5	CSVEEIGLAGKETQYF
TRBV5-5	TRBJ2-5	CASSTAGQGAPETQYF
TRBV7-2	TRBJ2-1	CASSAGRNSYNEQFF
TRBV27	TRBJ1-2	CASSWSGDGFGYTF
TRBV27	TRBJ1-5	CASSKRPPSNQPQHF
TRBV4-1	TRBJ2-1	CASSQGGGRALVNEQFF
TRBV9	TRBJ1-2	CASSGPGTDFYGYTF
TRBV7-3	TRBJ1-6	CASSYRGTPRSPLHF
TRBV12-3/TRBV12-4	TRBJ2-5	CASGGLAQETQYF
TRBV30	TRBJ1-2	CAWSENSLNYGYTF
TRBV30	TRBJ1-5	CAWRAQGADNQPQHF
TRBV14	TRBJ2-1	CASSRLALSYNVQFF
TRBV18	TRBJ2-7	CASSPGSAEEQYF
TRBV11-2	TRBJ2-5	CASSLPLDDSFYQETQYF
TRBV7-2	TRBJ1-2	CASSLVDRGNYGYTF
TRBV7-2	TRBJ2-5	CASSTRPRRGQETQYF
TRBV18	TRBJ2-2	CASSREKNTGELFF
TRBV12-3/TRBV12-4	TRBJ2-2	CASSLRQVINTGELFF
TRBV12-3/TRBV12-4	TRBJ2-1	CASSKRSNEQFF
TRBV5-1	TRBJ1-2	CASSLGFQGNYGYTF
TRBV19	TRBJ1-1	CASSRDRGTEAFF
TRBV20-1	TRBJ2-3	CSAAGLSGSGADTQYF
TRBV15	TRBJ2-7	CATSRDTAGASYEQYF
TRBV2	TRBJ2-1	CATAPLAGRENEQFF
TRBV5-1	TRBJ2-1	CASSSTLAGGFDEQFF
TRBV19	TRBJ2-1	CASSAWDYPNEQFF
TRBV18	TRBJ1-1	CASSPRGQTVGEGAFF
TRBV18	TRBJ2-1	CASSPEKGLAGGSYEQFF
TRBV10-2	TRBJ2-6	CASSEENSGANVLTF
TRBV7-7	TRBJ2-2	CASSLAGVDTGELFF
TRBV4-2	TRBJ1-2	CASSQDQSRGYGYTF
TRBV5-5	TRBJ2-1	CASSSGQHNEQFF
TRBV30	TRBJ1-2	CAWDKNRGQNYGYTF
TRBV7-2	TRBJ1-5	CASSLNAHQPQHF